Listed below are T cell receptor beta chains from one sample, sequenced in a study of T cell responses to AZD1222 COVID-19 vaccine. Measured with immunoSEQ multiplex PCR; TCRdb has only the in-frame clones, and not every one. The table includes under 200,000 clones, 91% detected once. The sequences come from peripheral blood, collected on day 0 of AZD1222 vaccination. Receptors originate from an adult in good health. The CDR3 runs from the conserved cysteine through the conserved F or W. The D gene is left open where the match is weak. Clone sizes are given selectively: once, few, many, or a class where the clone is expanded.

clone size,J gene,V gene,D gene,CDR3 DNA,CDR3 protein
.,TRBJ2-3,TRBV5-1,.,TGCGCCAGCAGCTTGGATAACCGGGACAGCACAGATACGCAGTATTTT,CASSLDNRDSTDTQYF
.,TRBJ1-1,TRBV5-6,.,TGTGCCAGCAGCTTGGTGGGACCACCGAACACTGAAGCTTTCTTT,CASSLVGPPNTEAFF
.,TRBJ2-5,TRBV7-2,.,TGTGCCAGCAGCTTGTCTAGCGCGCAAGAGACCCAGTACTTC,CASSLSSAQETQYF
once,TRBJ1-4,TRBV19,.,TGTGCCACACGACAAAACCAAAATGAAAAACTGTTTTTT,CATRQNQNEKLFF
.,TRBJ1-2,TRBV30,.,TGTGCCTGGAGTGTATCGAGGCAGTCTTATCACACCTTC,CAWSVSRQSYHTF
once,TRBJ1-4,TRBV28,.,TGTGCCAGCAGTAATCTGCCTCGGGGACTGGGAGAAAAACTGTTTTTT,CASSNLPRGLGEKLFF
.,TRBJ2-7,TRBV2,TRBD1,TGTGCCAGCAGTTTATCCGGGACAGGGTTGGGGAACTACGAGCAGTACTTC,CASSLSGTGLGNYEQYF
.,TRBJ2-7,TRBV28,.,TGTGCCAGCACTAACGAGGAGGGGATGGACGAGCAGTACTTC,CASTNEEGMDEQYF
few,TRBJ1-1,TRBV12-3/TRBV12-4,.,TGTGCCAGCAGTTTAGGGGGTGCTTCTGAAGCTTTCTTT,CASSLGGASEAFF
.,TRBJ2-2,TRBV28,.,TGTGCCAGCAGGCGAAGAAGGACAGCGCATGACACCGGGGAGCTGTTTTTT,CASRRRRTAHDTGELFF
.,TRBJ1-5,TRBV5-8,.,TGTGCCAGCAGCTTGGACAGGGTCCGCAATCAGCCCCAGCATTTT,CASSLDRVRNQPQHF
.,TRBJ2-7,TRBV6-5,TRBD2,TGTGCCAGCAGGTCTAGCGGGCCTCCCTACGAGCAGTACTTC,CASRSSGPPYEQYF
.,TRBJ2-7,TRBV5-6,.,TGTGCCAGCATGCGCAGCGGCGAGCAGTACTTC,CASMRSGEQYF